The 28 T cell receptor beta chains in this list originate from one sample, sequenced in a study of T cells after yellow fever vaccination. Using its own MiXCR run on the 5' RACE reads, TCRdb lists one record per CDR3 protein. The data hold some 320,000 distinct CDR3 sequences, with 3.5% to 4.5% observed a single time. Sequenced material: PBMCs, taken 15 days after the yellow fever booster vaccination. The source of these receptors is a man between 18 and 29 years old who received the YFV17D yellow fever vaccine.

The chain employs TRBV5-4 and TRBJ2-1, with D perhaps matching TRBD1 (6 bases). The CDR3 runs to 14 residues. CDR1 is SGHNT, CDR2 YYREEE, per germline (reference sequence). V lost 2 bases and J lost 7, with 13 bases in between. The CDR3 loop reads CASSFQGRLNEQFF. The CDR3 DNA sequence: TGTGCCAGCAGCTTCCAGGGGCGGTTGAATGAGCAGTTCTTC.

This clonotype was seen a handful of times. This chain uses TRBV12-3 or TRBV12-4 with TRBJ2-2, with D perhaps TRBD2 (6 bases). CDR3 length equals 15 residues. V was trimmed by 6 bases and J by 0 bases, leaving 11 bases between them. The CDR3 DNA sequence: TGTGCCAGCAGGCGCGGGGATACGAACACCGGGGAGCTGTTTTTT. Translated, it gives CASRRGDTNTGELFF.

This clonotype was detected many times. The CDR3 sequence: CASSLVMATTGNTIYF. The DNA for the CDR3 is TGTGCCAGCAGCTTAGTGATGGCGACAACTGGAAACACCATATATTTT. This chain joins TRBV7-2 and TRBJ1-3; D unclear. Germline CDR1 and CDR2: SGHTA and FQGNSA. V lost 1 base and J 2 bases, leaving 12 bases between the germline ends. The CDR3 length is 16 residues.

The DNA of the CDR3 is TGTGCCAGCAGTTTGATGGGGCTAGACACCGGGGAGCTGTTTTTT. Translated: CASSLMGLDTGELFF. The rearrangement links TRBV12-3 or TRBV12-4 to TRBJ2-2, with D perhaps matching TRBD1 (5 bases). This CDR3 has 15 amino acids. The V and J ends lost 3 bases and 3 bases respectively, with 11 bases between them.

This clonotype has just a few counts. The chain uses TRBV5-6 and TRBJ2-7, with D maybe TRBD1 (6 bases). Trimming took off 2 bases at V and 6 bases at J, with 15 bases between the two ends. Germline values: CDR1 SGHDT, CDR2 YYEEEE. The CDR3 runs 14 residues. Written as DNA, the CDR3 is TGTGCCAGCAGCTTAGGACAGAGCCTCTTCGAGCAGTACTTC. It is translated as CASSLGQSLFEQYF.

This clonotype showed up many times. The chain is built from TRBV7-7 and TRBJ2-5; TRBD1 matches 7 bases. The trim removed 2 bases at V and 1 base at J, leaving 4 bases unmatched. Germline assignment: CDR1 SSHAT and CDR2 FNYEAQ (reference sequence). The CDR3 totals 15 residues. CDR3 residues: CASSLNRGPQETQYF. In DNA, the CDR3 is TGTGCCAGCAGCTTAAATAGGGGGCCCCAAGAGACCCAGTACTTC.

This clonotype showed up many times. CDR3 nucleotide sequence: TGTGCCAGCAGCTTGGGACAGGGGAGCTCCTACGAGCAGTACGTC. It yields the protein CASSLGQGSSYEQYV. The V and J genes are TRBV12-3 or TRBV12-4 and TRBJ2-7; TRBD1 matches 10 bases. With 6 bases clipped from V and 0 bases from J, the junction kept 5 bases outside the gene matches. This CDR3 contains 15 residues.

This clonotype was seen a handful of times. This chain joins TRBV27 and TRBJ1-1, with D perhaps matching TRBD1 (6 bases). This CDR3 is built from 12 residues. V lost 8 bases and J lost 4, with 11 bases in between. Germline V gene lookup returns CDR1 MNHEY and CDR2 SMNVEV (reference sequence). The CDR3 loop reads CASGPGATEAFF. In DNA, the CDR3 is TGTGCCAGCGGGCCAGGGGCCACTGAAGCTTTCTTT.

The sample holds a few counts of this clonotype. V is TRBV4-3 and J is TRBJ1-6, with D perhaps TRBD1 (6 bases). The CDR3 has 17 amino acids. Germline V CDR1 and CDR2: LGHNA, YSLEER. V was shortened by 5 bases and J by 3 bases, with 17 bases between the two germline ends. CDR3 sequence (DNA): TGCGCCAGCAGCAAGGACAGCCCCAGGGTCTATAATTCACCCCTCCACTTT. Its protein is CASSKDSPRVYNSPLHF.

V gene TRBV9 combines with J gene TRBJ1-2; a possible D gene is TRBD1 (5 bases). CDR1 is SGDLS, CDR2 YYNGEE, per germline. V lost 4 bases to trimming and J lost 6 bases, with 13 bases between them. CDR3 length: 13 amino acids. In nucleotides, the CDR3 is TGTGCCAGCAGCCCTTACCAGACAGATGGCTACACCTTC. It specifies CASSPYQTDGYTF.

This clonotype appeared many times. CDR3 residues: CASSLVWGRETQYF. The CDR3, as DNA: TGTGCCAGCAGCTTGGTGTGGGGGCGCGAGACCCAGTACTTC. The rearrangement uses TRBV5-6 and TRBJ2-5; a weak D match, TRBD1 (6 bases). The germline CDR1 and CDR2 sequences are SGHDT and YYEEEE. The germline V and J ends were trimmed by 0 bases and 5 bases, with 11 bases remaining between them. The CDR3 spans 14 residues.

This clonotype was picked up a small number of times. This chain connects TRBV20-1 to TRBJ1-4; D possibly corresponds to TRBD1 (6 bases). The CDR3 consists of 19 residues. Trimming stripped 0 bases from V and 0 bases from J, with 20 bases between. Per germline, CDR1 DFQATT and CDR2 SNEGSKA (reference sequence). The CDR3 spells CSARDLGIDKGATNEKLFF. CDR3 DNA sequence: TGCAGTGCTAGAGATCTTGGTATAGACAAGGGGGCAACTAATGAAAAACTGTTTTTT.

This rearrangement joins TRBV7-2 to TRBJ1-2; TRBD1 agrees at 8 bases. The CDR3 length is 14 residues. Germline V gene sequence: CDR1 SGHTA, CDR2 FQGNSA. J lost 5 bases, V lost 1 base, and 3 bases had no gene match. The CDR3 reads CASSLVGTGYGYTF. The CDR3 region has the DNA TGTGCCAGCAGCTTAGTTGGGACAGGTTATGGCTACACCTTC.

This clonotype was detected many times. The V gene is TRBV7-9, the J gene TRBJ2-3, with D tentatively TRBD1 (6 bases). CDR1 is SEHNR, CDR2 FQNEAQ, per germline (reference sequence). V dropped 2 bases and J dropped 6 bases, with 9 bases sitting between them. The CDR3 consists of 13 residues. CDR3 region: CASSLNTGDTQYF. In DNA form, the CDR3 reads TGTGCCAGCAGCTTAAACACAGGGGATACGCAGTATTTT.

This clonotype showed up many times. This chain joins TRBV5-1 and TRBJ2-3; the D is unclear. CDR3 length equals 15 residues. From germline, CDR1 is SGHRS and CDR2 YFSETQ. With 0 bases removed from V and 0 bases from J, the gap between germline ends came to 8 bases. The CDR3 loop reads CASSLVLSSTDTQYF. Here the CDR3 DNA reads TGCGCCAGCAGCTTGGTGCTCTCTAGCACAGATACGCAGTATTTT.

This clonotype was seen many times. The rearrangement uses TRBV20-1 and TRBJ2-7; TRBD2 might be the D (5 bases). The V gene's germline CDR1 is DFQATT and CDR2 SNEGSKA (reference sequence). The V end was cut by 3 bases, the J end by 4 bases, with 13 bases between. This CDR3 comprises 13 residues. The CDR3 region has the DNA TGCAGTGCTAGGTTTCTAGCCTATTACGAGCAGTACTTC. It is translated as CSARFLAYYEQYF.

This clonotype came up many times. V is TRBV4-3 and J is TRBJ2-2; D is uncertain. The CDR3 spans 14 residues. V gave up 1 base and J gave up 7 bases, with 10 bases separating them. CDR1 and CDR2 (germline): LGHNA, YSLEER. CDR3: CASSQVGSYGELFF. The CDR3 nucleotides read TGCGCCAGCAGCCAAGTGGGCAGCTACGGGGAGCTGTTTTTT.

This clonotype was detected ten times or more. At one boundary the junction diverges from the germline segment, which might be a read error. The J gene is TRBJ2-1, the V gene TRBV7-9, with D possibly TRBD2 on 5 matching bases. The length of the CDR3 is 14 residues. CDR1 and CDR2 from the germline V gene are SEHNR and FQNEAQ (reference sequence). As DNA, the CDR3 is TGTGCCACCAGCAGCGTGATGGCGGGCAATGAGCAGTTCTTC. As protein: CATSSVMAGNEQFF.

At least ten counts were recorded for this clonotype. The chain joins TRBV5-1 to TRBJ1-4; D may be TRBD1 (6 bases). The CDR3 is 15 amino acids. Germline lookup yields CDR1 SGHRS and CDR2 YFSETQ. Trimming stripped 4 bases from V and 6 bases from J, with 16 bases between. The CDR3 sequence is CASSGRGGLDEKLFF. CDR3 in DNA: TGCGCCAGCAGCGGGAGAGGGGGATTGGATGAAAAACTGTTTTTT.

There are many counts of this clonotype. The chain couples TRBV5-6 to TRBJ1-1; the D is unclear. V was clipped by 6 bases and J by 1 base, with 10 bases between them. The germline gives CDR1 SGHDT, CDR2 YYEEEE. This CDR3 contains 13 residues. DNA of the CDR3: TGTGCCAGCACCCTCGACCCGAACACTGAAGCTTTCTTT. Protein product: CASTLDPNTEAFF.

The rearrangement joins TRBV12-3 or TRBV12-4 to TRBJ1-4; possibly TRBD1 for D (5 bases). V gave up 7 bases and J gave up 4 bases, with 13 bases separating them. The length of the CDR3 is 14 residues. CDR3 amino acids: CASTWVGGNEKLFF. Here the CDR3 DNA reads TGTGCCAGCACCTGGGTTGGGGGTAATGAAAAACTGTTTTTT.

Points on this clonotype: A much more abundant neighbour one base away suggests this may be a read error. This chain joins TRBV5-1 and TRBJ2-7; 10 bases are shared with TRBD1. The CDR3 is made up of 14 amino acids. CDR1 is SGHRS, CDR2 YFSETQ, per germline. The CDR3 is CASSRDRGSYEQNV. CDR3 nucleotides: TGCGCCAGCAGCCGGGACAGGGGATCCTACGAGCAGAACGTC.

The gene calls are TRBV5-1 and TRBJ1-5; 7 nucleotides match TRBD1. CDR1 and CDR2 from the germline V gene are SGHRS and YFSETQ. The CDR3 is made up of 15 amino acids. V was clipped by 3 bases and J by 4 bases; unmatched bases: 7. The CDR3, as DNA: TGCGCCAGCAGCTCATCCGGGACAGCGAATCAGCCCCAGCATTTT. Translating it yields CASSSSGTANQPQHF. Together with reference TRBV5-1 and TRBJ1-5, the CDR3 gives the full variable domain: KAGVTQTPRYLIKTRGQQVTLSCSPISGHRSVSWYQQTPGQGLQFLFEYFSETQRNKGNFPGRFSGRQFSNSRSEMNVSTLELGDSALYLCASSSSGTANQPQHFGDGTRLSIL.

This clonotype occurred many times. This rearrangement joins TRBV27 to TRBJ1-1; D gene ambiguous. Per the germline V gene, CDR1 is MNHEY and CDR2 is SMNVEV (reference sequence). The CDR3 is 11 residues long. Trimming pared 5 bases from V and 10 bases from J, leaving 11 bases between. The CDR3 bases are TGTGCCAGCAGTCACGGGCTGCGAGCTTTCTTT. It translates to CASSHGLRAFF.

The V gene is TRBV13, the J gene TRBJ2-2; D perhaps matches TRBD1 (6 bases). The V gene's germline CDR1 is PRHDT and CDR2 FYEKMQ (reference sequence). The ends were cut back, 5 bases at V and 4 bases at J, with 11 bases in the middle. The CDR3 is 14 residues long. CDR3 bases: TGTGCCAGCAGCAGGGGGTCACTCACCGGGGAGCTGTTTTTT. Amino acid sequence: CASSRGSLTGELFF.

In its sample, this clonotype was seen many times. The V call is TRBV4-3, the J call TRBJ2-7; TRBD1 matches 7 bases. The CDR3 has 13 residues. The J segment lost 4 bases and the V segment lost 0 bases, leaving 0 bases of the junction unmatched. CDR1 LGHNA and CDR2 YSLEER come from the germline V gene. The CDR3 spells CASSQEQGYEQYF. CDR3 in DNA: TGCGCCAGCAGCCAAGAACAGGGGTACGAGCAGTACTTC.

At least ten counts were recorded for this clonotype. The rearrangement uses TRBV6-5 and TRBJ1-3, with 8 nucleotides matching TRBD1. Trimming took 8 bases from V and 2 from J; bases not matched to a gene: 8. This CDR3 comprises 15 residues. Germline CDR1 and CDR2: MNHEY and SVGAGI. The CDR3 bases are TGTGCCAGCGGTGGACAGGGAAGAACTGGAAACACCATATATTTT. It translates to CASGGQGRTGNTIYF.

This clonotype was found many times. The rearrangement links TRBV6-2 or TRBV6-3 to TRBJ1-5; 7 nucleotides align to TRBD1. Trimming at V came to 6 bases and at J to 6 bases, leaving 5 bases not matched to a gene. Germline CDR1 is MNHEY and CDR2 is SVGEGT. This CDR3 has 13 amino acids. CDR3 region: CASSRQGSQPQHF. The CDR3 region has the DNA TGTGCCAGCAGCCGACAGGGCAGTCAGCCCCAGCATTTT.